This TCR beta chain stems from a study of CD8 T cells in ankylosing spondylitis. In TCRdb, the 5' RACE reads were re-called with MiXCR into one record per CDR3 protein. The data contain about 130,000 distinct CDR3 sequences, over 6.5% of them singletons. This CDR3 contains 14 residues. The V gene lost 6 bases and the J gene lost 1 base, with 12 bases spanning the gap. This clonotype was detected ten times or more. The clonotype originates from a male donor with ankylosing spondylitis or in good health (not recorded which). The chain carries TRBV12-3 or TRBV12-4 and TRBJ1-1; D is ambiguous. Sequencing was carried out using blood, either unsorted or a sorted T cell fraction (not recorded which). CDR3 protein: CASRQQKGNTEAFF. DNA of the CDR3: TGTGCCAGCAGACAACAAAAAGGGAACACTGAAGCTTTCTTT.